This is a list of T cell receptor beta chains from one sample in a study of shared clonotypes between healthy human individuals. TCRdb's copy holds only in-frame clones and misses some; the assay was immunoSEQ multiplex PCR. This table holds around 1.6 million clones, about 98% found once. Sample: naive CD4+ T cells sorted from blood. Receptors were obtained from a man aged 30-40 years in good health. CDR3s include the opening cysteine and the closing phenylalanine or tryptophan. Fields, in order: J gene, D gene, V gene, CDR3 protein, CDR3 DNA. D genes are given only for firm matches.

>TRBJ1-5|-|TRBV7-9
CASSSRHYQPQHF
TGTGCCAGCAGCTCCAGACATTATCAGCCCCAGCATTTT
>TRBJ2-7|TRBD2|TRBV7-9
CASSFGGLAGVINEQYF
TGTGCCAGCAGCTTCGGTGGACTAGCGGGAGTTATAAACGAGCAGTACTTC
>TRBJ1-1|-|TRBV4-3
CASSQELRFSAGRAFF
TGCGCCAGCAGCCAAGAACTAAGATTTTCGGCAGGACGGGCTTTCTTT
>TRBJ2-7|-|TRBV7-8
CASSPTRRLSQEQYF
TGTGCCAGCAGCCCCACGCGCCGCCTCTCCCAAGAGCAGTACTTC
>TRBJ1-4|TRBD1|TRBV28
CASSFGPGTGNEKLFF
TGTGCCAGCAGTTTTGGCCCCGGGACAGGGAATGAAAAACTGTTTTTT
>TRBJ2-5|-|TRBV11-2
CASSFGLRETQYF
TGTGCCAGCAGCTTCGGTCTTAGGGAGACCCAGTACTTC
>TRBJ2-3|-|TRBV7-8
CASKSRGGLVPQYF
TGTGCCAGCAAGAGCAGGGGGGGACTAGTACCGCAGTATTTT
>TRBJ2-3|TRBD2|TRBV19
CASSTIRTSGDTDTQYF
TGTGCCAGTAGTACCATAAGGACTAGCGGAGATACTGATACGCAGTATTTT
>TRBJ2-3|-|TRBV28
CASSLGGGTVTDTQYF
TGTGCCAGCAGTTTGGGAGGTGGGACAGTTACAGATACGCAGTATTTT
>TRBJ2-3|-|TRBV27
CASSTRRPARVTDTQYF
TGTGCCAGCAGTACGCGACGGCCCGCTCGGGTCACAGATACGCAGTATTTT
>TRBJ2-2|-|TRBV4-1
CASSHSRGELFF
TGCGCCAGCAGCCATTCGCGGGGGGAGCTGTTTTTT
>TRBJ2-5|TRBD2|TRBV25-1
CASSDAEGRGETQYF
TGTGCCAGCAGCGATGCTGAGGGGAGGGGAGAGACCCAGTACTTC
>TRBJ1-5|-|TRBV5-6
CASTSRGDLFGQPQHF
TGTGCCAGCACGTCGAGGGGGGACCTTTTTGGACAGCCCCAGCATTTT
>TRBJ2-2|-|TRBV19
CASRQDHSTGELFF
TGTGCCAGTCGACAGGACCACTCCACCGGGGAGCTGTTTTTT
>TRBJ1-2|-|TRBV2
CASRSRDGANYGYTF
TGTGCCAGCCGAAGTAGGGACGGAGCTAACTATGGCTACACCTTC
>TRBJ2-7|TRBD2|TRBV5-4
CASSSGAYYEQYF
TGTGCCAGCAGCAGCGGGGCTTACTACGAGCAGTACTTC
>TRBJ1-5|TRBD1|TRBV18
CASSTGVNQPQHF
TGTGCCAGCTCGACAGGGGTGAATCAGCCCCAGCATTTT
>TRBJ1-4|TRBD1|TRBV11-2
CASSFLVQGAPNEKLFF
TGTGCCAGCAGCTTTCTGGTACAGGGGGCTCCTAATGAAAAACTGTTTTTT
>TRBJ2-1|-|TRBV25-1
CASSHPAGMNNEQFF
TGTGCCAGCAGTCATCCTGCGGGAATGAACAATGAGCAGTTCTTC
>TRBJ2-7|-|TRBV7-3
CASSQPVEYLYEQYF
TGTGCCAGCAGCCAACCCGTCGAGTATCTCTACGAGCAGTACTTC
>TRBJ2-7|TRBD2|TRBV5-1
CASSLGGLAGGYEQYF
TGCGCCAGCAGCTTGGGGGGACTAGCGGGAGGCTACGAGCAGTACTTC
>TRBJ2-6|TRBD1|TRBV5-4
CASRDRGRSGANVLTF
TGTGCCAGTCGGGACAGGGGACGCTCTGGGGCCAACGTCCTGACTTTC